This T cell receptor (beta chain) was retrieved from a study of cytomegalovirus exposure and HLA in healthy donors. This CDR3 has 13 amino acids. V was clipped by 2 bases and J by 8 bases, with 12 bases between them. Germline CDR1 reads GTSNPN; CDR2 reads SVGIG (reference sequence). These donors were members of the approximately 110-subject validation cohort, a group separate from the approximately 680-subject first cohort. Note on this clone: Its antigen is as yet unknown.

Study results and caveats: The study put some 150 TCR beta chains on its list as cytomegalovirus-associated. Most observed TCR sequences were rare, whereas some public TCRs were detected in many donors. One later analysis, an examination of the 120 validation repertoires, found that first-cohort TCR clusters tended to co-occur in them.

Data came from immunoSEQ multiplex PCR; TCRdb stores just in-frame clones and leaves some out. The sample holds more than 45,000 clones, roughly 89% seen once. Sequenced: PBMCs. The chain is built from TRBV30 and TRBJ1-4; D is uncertain. The receptor's source is a young woman in good health and CMV-seronegative. CDR3 bases: TGTGCCTGGAGTCTAGCCGGGCCGGAAAAACTGTTTTTT. It encodes CAWSLAGPEKLFF.